The clone carrying this T cell receptor beta chain was recorded a few times. This sample was taken from a study of identical twins. TCRdb reprocessed the 5' RACE reads with MiXCR, giving one entry per CDR3 protein. The sample includes hundreds of thousands of distinct CDR3 sequences, around 20% of them seen just once. The V and J ends lost 4 bases and 8 bases, in that order; junction bases with no gene match: 18. This CDR3 is built from 18 residues. CDR1 SGHTA and CDR2 FQGTGA come from the germline V gene. The sample was also linked to a second study, of T cells expressing NK-cell markers.

The sequencing sample was made of PBMCs. The chain uses TRBV7-3 and TRBJ2-1; TRBD2 agrees at 9 bases. The receptor comes from a woman aged 18-29 years in good health. CDR3 loop: CASSSTGTSHRTEDEQFF. CDR3 DNA: TGTGCCAGCAGCTCAACCGGGACTAGCCACCGAACTGAGGATGAGCAGTTCTTC.